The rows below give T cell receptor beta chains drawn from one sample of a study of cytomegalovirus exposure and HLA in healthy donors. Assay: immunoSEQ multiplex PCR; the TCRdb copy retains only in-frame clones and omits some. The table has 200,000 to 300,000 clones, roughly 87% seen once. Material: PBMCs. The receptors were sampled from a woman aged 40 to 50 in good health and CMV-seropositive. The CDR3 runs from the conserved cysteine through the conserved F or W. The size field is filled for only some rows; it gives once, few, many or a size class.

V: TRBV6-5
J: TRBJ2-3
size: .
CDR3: CASRRGGSGTDTQYF

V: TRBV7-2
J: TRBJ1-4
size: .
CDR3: CASSFSVNEKLFF

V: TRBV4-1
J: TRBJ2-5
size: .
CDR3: CASSRRRGETQYF

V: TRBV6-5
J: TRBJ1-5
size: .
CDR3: CASSYGGNQPQHF

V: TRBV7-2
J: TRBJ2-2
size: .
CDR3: CASSWVAGVTGELFF

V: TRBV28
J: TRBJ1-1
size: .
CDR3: CASSFSTEAFF

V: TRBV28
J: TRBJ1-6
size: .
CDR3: CASSSEGTNNSPLHF

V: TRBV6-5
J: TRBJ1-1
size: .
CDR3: CASSYSTGVSNTEAFF

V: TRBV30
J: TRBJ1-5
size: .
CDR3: CACQTVYSNQPQHF

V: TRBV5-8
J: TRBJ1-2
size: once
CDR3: CASSLWLGDADYGYTF

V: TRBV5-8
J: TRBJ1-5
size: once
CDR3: CASSARGDGNQPQHF

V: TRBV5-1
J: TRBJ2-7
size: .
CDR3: CASSYGQGAYEQYF

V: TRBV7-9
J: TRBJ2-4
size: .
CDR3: CSSSFTGAHFVGKNIQYF

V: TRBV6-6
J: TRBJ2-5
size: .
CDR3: CASTPDGSLWETQYF